One sample yielded the 6 T cell receptor beta chains listed below, sequenced in a study of T cells in Graves' hyperthyroidism and ophthalmopathy. The source material, RNA transcripts, was used to amplify TCR beta CDR3 regions. A set of HTBI primers served as the primers for a first-round RT-PCR of the TCR CDR3. TCRdb re-called the multiplex PCR reads through MiXCR, storing one row per CDR3 protein. This table has fewer than 450,000 distinct CDR3 sequences, 15% appearing once. The sample consisted of blood. These receptors were taken from a woman in her sixties with Graves' ophthalmopathy.

This clonotype was counted ten times or more. The V gene is TRBV7-3, the J gene TRBJ2-5; 10 bases fit TRBD1. This CDR3 spans 16 amino acids. Germline V gene lookup returns CDR1 SGHTA and CDR2 FQGTGA. The junction had 7 bases not matched to a gene; V was cut back by 1 base and J by 5 bases. In DNA form, the CDR3 reads TGTGCCAGCAGCTTAATGGGGACAGGGGAAGGGGAGACCCAGTACTTC. Protein: CASSLMGTGEGETQYF.

This clonotype was recorded at least ten times. The chain joins TRBV2 to TRBJ2-5, with 8 bases matching TRBD2. After removal of 6 bases from V and 4 bases from J, the junction contained 7 bases not matched to a gene. In germline, CDR1 is SNHLY, CDR2 FYNNEI. The CDR3 length is 14 residues. The CDR3 protein is CASRVSGSGETQYF. CDR3 coding DNA: TGTGCCAGCAGAGTAAGCGGGAGCGGAGAGACCCAGTACTTC.

Concerning this clonotype itself: This could be a read error, since a much larger clone is one nucleotide away. The V gene is TRBV5-5, the J gene TRBJ2-1, with 7 bases fitting TRBD2. Germline CDR1 and CDR2: SGHKS and YYEKEE (reference sequence). CDR3 size: 14 residues. The CDR3 DNA is TGTGCCAGCAGCTTGGGGACTAGGAACAATGAGCAGCTCTTC. Its protein is CASSLGTRNNEQLF.

This clonotype came up a few times. The chain links TRBV24-1 to TRBJ2-3; maybe TRBD1 (6 bases). The CDR3 consists of 15 residues. V lost 8 bases, J lost 2 bases, and 16 bases lay in between. Germline V gene lookup returns CDR1 KGHDR and CDR2 SFDVKD. The CDR3 spells CATTSGQGHTDTQYF. CDR3 DNA: TGTGCCACCACCTCCGGGCAGGGGCACACAGATACGCAGTATTTT.

The rearrangement uses TRBV28 and TRBJ1-2; the D gene is possibly TRBD1 (6 bases). The CDR3 length is 13 residues. CDR1 is MDHEN, CDR2 SYDVKM, per germline. Trimming took 5 bases from V and 7 from J, leaving 14 bases between them. The CDR3 loop reads CASSPGGGPGYTF. The CDR3 bases are TGTGCCAGCAGTCCCGGGGGGGGGCCTGGCTACACCTTC.

The J gene is TRBJ1-2, the V gene TRBV27; 8 bases are shared with TRBD1. CDR1 and CDR2 (germline): MNHEY, SMNVEV (reference sequence). The CDR3 is 14 residues long. Trimming took 5 bases from V and 7 from J; bases not matched to a gene: 9. CDR3 sequence: CASSGTGPWGGYTF. CDR3 nucleotide sequence: TGTGCCAGCAGTGGGACAGGTCCTTGGGGTGGCTACACCTTC.